This T cell receptor beta chain was recorded in a study of T cell changes during pregnancy in multiple sclerosis. Sequencing used immunoSEQ multiplex PCR; TCRdb keeps in-frame clones, though not all of them. Of around 99,000 clones listed, roughly 92% are singletons. The receptor's source is a female donor in good health, enrolled as a control in a pregnancy study. Here the sequenced sample was peripheral blood, taken in the third trimester of pregnancy.

The CDR3 DNA follows: TGTGCCAGCAATCGGGGTTGGGGCAATCAGCCCCAGCATTTT. Protein product: CASNRGWGNQPQHF. The rearrangement links TRBV2 to TRBJ1-5, with D hard to call. The germline V gene encodes CDR1 SNHLY and CDR2 FYNNEI. V was shortened by 7 bases and J by 2 bases, with 12 bases between the two germline ends. The CDR3 runs 14 residues.